This T cell receptor (beta chain) came from a study of regulatory T cells in long-lasting Graves disease. The study, taken as a whole, reports: Results may be inaccurate due to the small sample size. Persistent disease preferred TRBV28, TRBJ1-2 and TRBJ2-5. Persistent Graves' patients showed less TCR diversity than newly diagnosed patients showed.

Trimming left V 4 bases short and J 4 bases short, with 16 bases between. The CDR3 is made up of 15 amino acids. Germline V CDR1 and CDR2: MGHRA, YSYEKL. Comment on this clonotype: Its specificity is not known.

Arm-PCR of CDR3 regions with iRepertoire HTBI primers generated TCR beta libraries. TCRdb reprocessed the multiplex PCR reads via MiXCR and lists one record per CDR3 protein. Of 440,000 or so distinct CDR3 sequences in the sample, under 15% were seen once. Time point indicated: newly diagnosed GD, antithyroid drugs for less than 3 months. RNA from PBMCs was the source of the TCR library. The same specimen was also included in a second study, on T cells in Graves' hyperthyroidism and ophthalmopathy. That report notes: Clinical symptoms, serum thyroxine and TRAb, thyroid ultrasound and orbital computed tomography together formed the diagnostic basis.

The source of this sequence is a woman aged 30 to 39 with Graves disease. The specimen comprised peripheral blood mononuclear cells (PBMCs), sampled at new diagnosis, from a patient treated with antithyroid drugs. This chain connects TRBV4-1 to TRBJ1-2; no reliable D call. DNA for the CDR3: TGCGCCAGCAGCCCGCCCCTAACACGGCCCTATGGCTACACCTTC. It encodes CASSPPLTRPYGYTF.